Reported below is one T cell receptor (beta chain). The data were obtained in a study of blood T cell repertoires in COVID-19. In the study overall: Samples representing acute and convalescent COVID-19 were sourced from the United States, Italy and Spain.

Some clones are missing from TCRdb's copy, which holds only in-frame ones; the method was immunoSEQ multiplex PCR. The table records over 120,000 clones, roughly four fifths of them present only once. The TCR was taken from a man aged 50-60 years who had recovered from COVID-19. Material for sequencing was PBMCs or T cells enriched from blood (not recorded which).

CDR3 DNA: TGTGCCAGCAGCTCGAGGGACAGGCCGAACACTGAAGCTTTCTTT. It translates to CASSSRDRPNTEAFF. The chain combines TRBV11-2 with TRBJ1-1; 8 bases align to TRBD1. V lost 4 bases to trimming and J lost 1 base; unmatched junction nucleotides: 5. The length of the CDR3 is 15 residues. The V gene's germline CDR1 is SGHAT and CDR2 FQNNGV.